One sample yielded the 27 T cell receptor beta chains listed below, sequenced in a study of identical twins (dated by TCRdb to the mid-2010s). Receptor amplification or capture employed 5' RACE. Sequencing used an Illumina HiSeq 2000. The public reads were quality trimmed at Q25 with fastp and then assembled into clones with MiXCR by TCRdb, keeping productive beta chains. Under each unique CDR3 protein, matching rows form one entry showing the most common genes and DNA. This sample has a few hundred thousand distinct CDR3 sequences in its table, and about 15% of those were observed once. Around 0.48% of the sample lies in the top ten. The same sample was also studied in work on yellow fever vaccine responses in identical twins.

The material sequenced was CD4+ T cells sorted from blood. Receptor source: a woman between 18 and 30 years old in good health.

The rearrangement links TRBV4-2 to TRBJ2-1; D is uncertain. The length of the CDR3 is 18 residues. In germline, CDR1 is LGHNA, CDR2 YNFKEQ. V was cut by 0 bases and J by 0 bases, with 15 bases left in between. The CDR3: CASSQETLSKTSYNEQFF. The CDR3 nucleotides are TGTGCCAGCAGCCAAGAGACTTTATCCAAAACCTCCTACAATGAGCAGTTCTTC.

The sample holds a few counts of this clonotype. This chain links TRBV29-1 with TRBJ2-3; possibly TRBD1 for D (5 bases). Germline-derived CDR1 and CDR2 are SQVTM and ANQGSEA. The CDR3 is 12 amino acids. V was pared by 7 bases and J by 10 bases, with 18 bases between. The CDR3 region is CSALRGDSSQYF. The CDR3, as DNA: TGCAGCGCACTCCGAGGAGACAGTTCGCAGTATTTT.

This clonotype has a handful of counts. The chain is built from TRBV2 and TRBJ2-7; D gene ambiguous. This CDR3 has 14 residues. Trimming took 7 bases from V and 3 from J, leaving 16 bases between them. Germline values: CDR1 SNHLY, CDR2 FYNNEI. The CDR3 nucleotides are TGTGCCAGCAATTTCCGTGCTACCCACTACGAGCAGTACTTC. Its translation: CASNFRATHYEQYF.

The V and J genes are TRBV4-1 and TRBJ2-5; D remains ambiguous. From germline, CDR1 is MGHRA and CDR2 YSYEKL. Trimming stripped 1 base from V and 5 bases from J, with 8 bases between. The length of the CDR3 is 13 residues. As DNA, the CDR3 is TGCGCCAGCAGCCAAGCCTTTAGCGAGACCCAGTACTTC. As protein: CASSQAFSETQYF.

V is TRBV10-3 and J is TRBJ2-1; 12 nucleotides match TRBD2. This CDR3 has 16 amino acids. V was clipped by 4 bases and J by 8 bases; unmatched bases: 9. Germline loops: CDR1 ENHRY, CDR2 SYGVKD. CDR3 nucleotide sequence: TGTGCCATCAGTGCCAGACTAGCGGGAGTTGAGGATGAGCAGTTCTTC. This translates into CAISARLAGVEDEQFF.

J is TRBJ2-7 and V is TRBV24-1; 7 nucleotides align to TRBD1. V lost 8 bases and J lost 0; bases outside the gene matches: 6. CDR1 and CDR2 from the germline V gene are KGHDR and SFDVKD. The CDR3 totals 14 residues. The CDR3 is CATTRDRYSYEQYV. The CDR3 DNA reads TGTGCCACCACCCGGGACAGATACTCCTACGAGCAGTACGTC.

This clonotype is a singleton in its sample. The chain uses TRBV7-9 and TRBJ2-7, with 7 bases lining up with TRBD2. The germline V gene encodes CDR1 SEHNR and CDR2 FQNEAQ (reference sequence). This CDR3 is 16 amino acids long. Losses at the gene ends were 4 bases for V and 0 bases for J; bases not matched to a gene: 9. Written as DNA, the CDR3 is TGTGCCAGCAGCTCCCCCCGGGGGGTTAGCTCCTACGAGCAGTACTTC. Translating it yields CASSSPRGVSSYEQYF.

This rearrangement joins TRBV7-9 to TRBJ2-5; unclear D gene. This CDR3 has 15 amino acids. Germline CDR1 SEHNR, CDR2 FQNEAQ (reference sequence). V lost 1 base and J lost 5, with 14 bases in between. CDR3 protein: CASSLGTGVDETQYF. The CDR3 DNA sequence: TGTGCCAGCAGCTTAGGGACCGGTGTGGACGAGACCCAGTACTTC.

This clonotype was seen ten or more times. The V call is TRBV5-1, the J call TRBJ2-5, with 8 bases matching TRBD1. The trim removed 7 bases at V and 5 bases at J, leaving 7 bases unmatched. In germline, CDR1 is SGHRS, CDR2 YFSETQ. The CDR3 spans 13 residues. CDR3: CASSPGQGETQYF. CDR3 bases: TGCGCCAGCTCTCCCGGACAGGGCGAGACCCAGTACTTC.

J is TRBJ2-5 and V is TRBV5-1, with a tentative D call TRBD2 (5 bases). Looked up from germline, CDR1 is SGHRS and CDR2 is YFSETQ. V was pared by 0 bases and J by 5 bases, with 17 bases between. The CDR3 loop spans 16 amino acids. The CDR3 DNA sequence: TGCGCCAGCAGCTTGGCTTTGACTATGCCGCGGGAGACCCAGTACTTC. This sequence encodes CASSLALTMPRETQYF.

In this sample, this clonotype turned up many times. The chain employs TRBV7-8 and TRBJ2-4; D is possibly TRBD2 (7 bases). Germline-derived CDR1 and CDR2 are SGHVS and FQNEAQ. With 5 bases removed from V and 3 bases from J, the gap between germline ends came to 20 bases. The CDR3 covers 17 residues. CDR3 protein: CASSPSWGGAGKNIQYF. CDR3 DNA: TGTGCCAGCAGCCCCTCATGGGGGGGCGCGGGCAAAAACATTCAGTACTTC.

V and J are TRBV10-3 and TRBJ1-1, with D perhaps TRBD1 (5 bases). Germline V CDR1 and CDR2: ENHRY, SYGVKD. V lost 3 bases and J lost 5, with 19 bases in between. CDR3 length equals 16 residues. This chain's CDR3 is CAISEGLSGSRTEAFF. The CDR3, as DNA: TGTGCCATCAGTGAAGGGTTGTCAGGGAGTCGGACTGAAGCTTTCTTT.

The table lists this clonotype with a few counts. The CDR3 sequence is CSVEVVGAPTDTQYF. CDR3 DNA: TGCAGCGTTGAGGTAGTGGGGGCCCCCACAGATACGCAGTATTTT. The genes are TRBV29-1 and TRBJ2-3; weak D call: TRBD1 (6 bases). The germline V and J ends were trimmed by 3 bases and 2 bases, with 15 bases remaining between them. CDR1 is SQVTM and CDR2 is ANQGSEA in the germline V gene. The CDR3 sequence is 15 residues long.

This clonotype was seen a handful of times. The chain has TRBV6-2 or TRBV6-3 and TRBJ1-4, with 7 nucleotides matching TRBD1. J lost 5 bases, V lost 7 bases, and 10 bases had no gene match. The CDR3 extends over 15 amino acids. Per germline, CDR1 MNHEY and CDR2 SVGEGT. The CDR3 region is CASTKYRDRNEKLFF. CDR3 DNA: TGTGCCAGCACCAAATACCGGGACAGAAATGAAAAACTGTTTTTT.

This clonotype was seen only a few times. The chain links TRBV4-1 to TRBJ2-1; 8 bases line up with TRBD2. The CDR3 spans 17 residues. Germline CDR1 MGHRA, CDR2 YSYEKL. V trimming: 0 bases; J trimming: 0 bases; junction bases outside the gene matches: 4. CDR3 region: CASSQDVAGSSYNEQFF. The CDR3 coding sequence is TGCGCCAGCAGCCAAGATGTAGCGGGGAGCTCCTACAATGAGCAGTTCTTC.

The J gene is TRBJ1-1, the V gene TRBV6-1; the match to TRBD1 covers 8 bases. V shed 6 bases and J 6 bases; nucleotides not matched to a gene: 9. Germline V CDR1 and CDR2: MNHNS, SASEGT. The CDR3 is 14 amino acids. The CDR3 DNA follows: TGTGCCAGCAGAAAGACAGGGGAGTCGGCTGAAGCTTTCTTT. Its translation: CASRKTGESAEAFF.

The DNA of the CDR3 is TGTGCCAGCAGTTACTCCAGCCGGAAGCCTGAGCAGTTCTTC. Translated: CASSYSSRKPEQFF. This chain joins TRBV6-5 and TRBJ2-1; no reliable D call. The CDR3 is made up of 14 amino acids. V shed 0 bases and J shed 9 bases, with 12 bases lying between them. Per the germline V gene, CDR1 is MNHEY and CDR2 is SVGAGI.

This clonotype appeared once. The V and J genes are TRBV20-1 and TRBJ2-1; TRBD2 matches 11 bases. Germline lookup yields CDR1 DFQATT and CDR2 SNEGSKA (reference sequence). The J segment lost 8 bases and the V segment lost 8 bases, leaving 8 bases of the junction unmatched. The CDR3 has 13 residues. CDR3 nucleotide sequence: TGCAGTAATCGGACTAGCGGGTCTTATGAGCAGTTCTTC. Translating it yields CSNRTSGSYEQFF.

The gene calls are TRBV7-9 and TRBJ1-5; the D is unclear. Germline values: CDR1 SEHNR, CDR2 FQNEAQ (reference sequence). Trimming removed 0 bases at V and 0 bases at J, with 6 bases between. CDR3 length: 15 amino acids. The CDR3 nucleotides are TGTGCCAGCAGCTTAGCGGAAATTAGCAATCAGCCCCAGCATTTT. It is translated as CASSLAEISNQPQHF.

The V call is TRBV19, the J call TRBJ2-1; 9 bases agree with TRBD2. The CDR3 is made up of 14 amino acids. Germline V CDR1 and CDR2: LNHDA, SQIVND (reference sequence). The ends lost 3 bases at V and 9 bases at J; junction bases unmatched: 6. CDR3 coding DNA: TGTGCCAGTAGTATGCGGGAGGGCCGTATTGAGCAGTTCTTC. Translating gives CASSMREGRIEQFF.

The genes are TRBV28 and TRBJ2-3; D possibly corresponds to TRBD2 (5 bases). V lost 8 bases to trimming and J lost 0 bases, with 18 bases between them. Germline CDR1 reads MDHEN; CDR2 reads SYDVKM. The CDR3 sequence is 16 residues long. CDR3 sequence: CASPRSGEPSTDTQYF. CDR3 nucleotides: TGTGCCAGCCCGCGGTCTGGGGAGCCAAGCACAGATACGCAGTATTTT.

This clonotype showed up just a few times. The genes are TRBV9 and TRBJ1-1; D is perhaps TRBD1 (5 bases). CDR1 is SGDLS, CDR2 YYNGEE, per germline. This CDR3 has 14 residues. V was clipped by 1 base and J by 0 bases, with 7 bases between them. In nucleotides, the CDR3 is TGTGCCAGCAGCGTAAGACAGATGAACACTGAAGCTTTCTTT. Translated, it gives CASSVRQMNTEAFF.

This clonotype was counted a few times. The chain has TRBV5-1 and TRBJ1-6, with D possibly being TRBD1 (6 bases). V dropped 3 bases and J dropped 9 bases, with 16 bases sitting between them. The CDR3 runs to 15 residues. Germline assignment: CDR1 SGHRS and CDR2 YFSETQ. The CDR3 DNA reads as TGCGCCAGCAGCTCACAGGGAGATGGTAGTTCACCCCTCCACTTT. It codes for CASSSQGDGSSPLHF.

This clonotype was counted a few times. The chain combines TRBV5-1 with TRBJ2-3; 9 bases are shared with TRBD2. V lost 5 bases, J lost 1 base, and 8 bases stayed unmatched. Germline CDR1 SGHRS, CDR2 YFSETQ. The CDR3 contains 16 residues. CDR3 in amino acids: CASRSSGSGGTDTQYF. The CDR3 coding sequence is TGCGCCAGCAGAAGTAGCGGGAGTGGGGGCACAGATACGCAGTATTTT.

This rearrangement joins TRBV29-1 to TRBJ2-5; 12 positions match TRBD1. The germline V gene has CDR1 SQVTM and CDR2 ANQGSEA. Trimming at V came to 5 bases and at J to 5 bases, leaving 9 bases not matched to a gene. The CDR3 is made up of 15 amino acids. The CDR3 DNA is TGCAGCGTTCTAGGGACAGGGGGCGCAGGGGAGACCCAGTACTTC. It encodes CSVLGTGGAGETQYF.

The chain carries TRBV7-3 and TRBJ2-5, with TRBD2 as a possible D gene (5 bases). V was trimmed by 3 bases and J by 3 bases, leaving 8 bases between them. The CDR3 consists of 13 residues. The germline CDR1 and CDR2 sequences are SGHTA and FQGTGA. Here the CDR3 reads CASSFGLEETQYF. The CDR3 DNA follows: TGTGCCAGCAGCTTCGGACTGGAAGAGACCCAGTACTTC.

The V and J genes are TRBV10-1 and TRBJ2-2; D gene ambiguous. There are 13 residues in the CDR3. V gave up 0 bases and J gave up 7 bases, with 6 bases separating them. Germline assignment: CDR1 WNHNN and CDR2 SYGVQD (reference sequence). This CDR3 reads CASSESVGGELFF. CDR3 bases: TGCGCCAGCAGTGAGTCGGTAGGCGGGGAGCTGTTTTTT.